This T cell receptor (beta chain) originates from a study of vaccination effects on CD4 cells after COVID-19. From germline, CDR1 is KGHDR and CDR2 SFDVKD. V was shortened by 3 bases and J by 5 bases, with 22 bases between the two germline ends. CDR3 size: 18 residues. Assay: immunoSEQ multiplex PCR; the TCRdb copy retains only in-frame clones and omits some. Counted here are about 20,000 clones, 70% to 75% occurring once; the ten biggest clones make up roughly 17%. This clone occurred a few times. Its antigen is unidentified. Expansion with viral peptide pools was applied to antigen-specific CD4+ T cells by the ViraFEST assay prior to sequencing. Subsequent to about 10 days of culture, CD4+ T cells were isolated. The infection with SARS-CoV-2 (confirmed by PCR) occurred in this person between March and December 2020.

The sequences come from CD4+ T cells from PBMCs cultured with SARS-CoV-2 spike peptides, collected before COVID-19 vaccination. This sequence was found in a human donor who had a prior SARS-CoV-2 infection. The chain uses TRBV24-1 and TRBJ2-4; D is perhaps TRBD1 or TRBD2 (6 bases each). The DNA of the CDR3 is TGTGCCACCAGTGATAGTCTGCGTTTTGGGGGGCGGGAAAACATTCAGTACTTC. Translating gives CATSDSLRFGGRENIQYF.